This T cell receptor (beta chain) was profiled in a study of blood T cell repertoires in COVID-19. In the study overall: Acute and convalescent COVID-19 samples came from the United States, Italy and Spain.

TCRdb keeps only in-frame clones here, not all; method: immunoSEQ multiplex PCR. This table has about 320,000 clones, over 90% appearing once. Participant age was 18 to 89 years, and participants resided in about two dozen US areas. Participant-given clinical history determined each cohort assignment. Within 2 weeks of study entry, exposed participants had contacted a PCR-confirmed or clinician-diagnosed COVID-19 case. The CDR3 totals 15 residues. Deletions cut 8 bases from V and 0 bases from J, with 16 bases between. Germline V gives CDR1 LNHDA, CDR2 SQIVND (reference sequence). The chain uses TRBV19 and TRBJ1-2, with a weak D call TRBD1 (6 bases). This TCR came from a woman aged 25 to 45 who had been exposed to COVID-19. Sample: PBMCs or T cells enriched from blood (not recorded which). The DNA of the CDR3 is TGTGCCAGTTCGACACAGGGATTCGCTAACTATGGCTACACCTTC. This codes for CASSTQGFANYGYTF.